The 13 T cell receptor beta chains reported below all come from one sample, sequenced in a study of OX40 agonist ivuxolimab in advanced cancers. Only in-frame clones appear in the TCRdb table, and some are missing; sequencing was by immunoSEQ multiplex PCR. The sample yields roughly 100,000 clones, over 75% seen once. Sequences were derived from CD4+ or CD8+ T cells sorted from blood, sampled in a trial of the OX40 agonist ivuxolimab. Every receptor here comes from an adult with an advanced solid tumor such as melanoma, head and neck, liver or kidney cancer.

This clone was counted once. This sequence joins TRBV2 and TRBJ2-2, with 8 bases matching TRBD1. Trimming removed 6 bases from V and 6 bases from J; junction bases left unmatched: 3. From germline, CDR1 is SNHLY and CDR2 FYNNEI. CDR3 length equals 13 residues. The CDR3 spells CASRGQVAGELFF. In DNA, the CDR3 is TGTGCCAGCAGGGGACAGGTCGCCGGGGAGCTGTTTTTT.

This clone was seen only a few times. DNA of the CDR3: TGTGCCAGCTCCTATAGTACGAGCGGGGGGCTCGAGCAGTACTTC. This sequence encodes CASSYSTSGGLEQYF. J is TRBJ2-7 and V is TRBV18; 9 bases are a match to TRBD2. With V trimmed by 6 bases and J by 6 bases, 12 bases remained unmatched. CDR1 and CDR2 from the germline V gene are KGHSH and LQKENI. CDR3 length equals 15 residues.

The sample holds one count of this clone. The chain recombines TRBV7-6 with TRBJ2-5; no clear D gene. Looked up from germline, CDR1 is SGHVS and CDR2 is FNYEAQ. The CDR3 runs 14 residues. Trimming took 3 bases from V and 3 from J, leaving 11 bases between them. Here the CDR3 reads CASSLGPAEETQYF. DNA of the CDR3: TGTGCCAGCAGCTTGGGTCCAGCCGAAGAGACCCAGTACTTC.

This clone showed up just a few times. The chain joins TRBV7-9 to TRBJ2-7, with D perhaps TRBD1 (6 bases). Germline CDR1 SEHNR, CDR2 FQNEAQ (reference sequence). Trimming took off 10 bases at V and 2 bases at J, with 12 bases between the two ends. There are 12 residues in the CDR3. DNA for the CDR3: TGTGCCACCGAGGGGGAAACCTACGAGCAGTACTTC. Translated, it gives CATEGETYEQYF.

V and J are TRBV20-1 and TRBJ2-7; the D gene is possibly TRBD2 (6 bases). Trimming took 7 bases from V and 1 from J, leaving 8 bases between them. This CDR3 comprises 11 residues. The germline gives CDR1 DFQATT, CDR2 SNEGSKA (reference sequence). The chain's CDR3 is CSGGESYEQYF. The CDR3 region has the DNA TGCAGTGGCGGGGAGTCCTACGAGCAGTACTTC.

This chain links TRBV11-2 with TRBJ2-2; 8 positions match TRBD1. The V and J ends lost 5 bases and 4 bases, in that order; junction bases with no gene match: 3. The CDR3 consists of 14 residues. Per the germline V gene, CDR1 is SGHAT and CDR2 is FQNNGV. The CDR3 DNA is TGTGCCAGCAGCCCCGGGACAGGCACCGGGGAGCTGTTTTTT. Translating it yields CASSPGTGTGELFF.

This chain connects TRBV2 to TRBJ2-7; D ambiguous. The ends were cut back, 7 bases at V and 2 bases at J, with 9 bases in the middle. Germline V gives CDR1 SNHLY, CDR2 FYNNEI. This CDR3 has 12 amino acids. The CDR3 bases are TGTGCCAGCATGTCTCCTACCTACGAGCAGTACTTC. Protein: CASMSPTYEQYF.

The chain employs TRBV2 and TRBJ1-5, with D possibly TRBD1 on 5 matching bases. CDR3 length equals 14 residues. V shed 3 bases and J shed 3 bases, with 9 bases lying between them. In germline, CDR1 is SNHLY, CDR2 FYNNEI. The CDR3 spells CASSDLQANQPQHF. The CDR3, as DNA: TGTGCCAGCAGTGATTTACAGGCCAATCAGCCCCAGCATTTT.

The rearrangement joins TRBV9 to TRBJ1-4; D is undetermined. V shed 6 bases and J shed 8 bases, with 14 bases lying between them. The CDR3 has 13 residues. Germline V CDR1 and CDR2: SGDLS, YYNGEE. The CDR3 is CASIPPDDEKLFF. CDR3 coding DNA: TGTGCCAGCATACCCCCCGACGACGAAAAACTGTTTTTT.

The rearrangement uses TRBV4-2 and TRBJ1-2, with 9 bases fitting TRBD1. The CDR3 consists of 15 residues. The V and J ends lost 5 bases and 0 bases, in that order; junction bases with no gene match: 4. Germline CDR1 and CDR2: LGHNA and YNFKEQ. The CDR3 sequence: CASSLRDRANYGYTF. For the CDR3, the DNA is TGTGCCAGCAGCTTGAGGGACAGGGCTAACTATGGCTACACCTTC.

The chain employs TRBV7-2 and TRBJ1-3; D may be TRBD1 (6 bases). This CDR3 has 17 amino acids. Germline assignment: CDR1 SGHTA and CDR2 FQGNSA. The V gene lost 4 bases and the J gene lost 1 base, with 17 bases spanning the gap. The CDR3 spells CASSSHGQRISGNTIYF. As DNA, the CDR3 is TGTGCCAGCAGCTCCCACGGACAGAGAATATCTGGAAACACCATATATTTT.

This chain's CDR3 is CASSVETGGEQYF. The CDR3 DNA reads TGTGCCAGCAGCGTAGAGACAGGGGGCGAGCAGTACTTC. The chain combines TRBV9 with TRBJ2-7, with 9 nucleotides matching TRBD1. Losses at the gene ends were 0 bases for V and 6 bases for J; bases not matched to a gene: 1. This CDR3 is 13 amino acids long. Germline CDR1 is SGDLS and CDR2 is YYNGEE.

This clone has just a few counts. The V gene is TRBV28, the J gene TRBJ1-5; unclear D gene. V was pared by 7 bases and J by 5 bases, with 9 bases between. Germline values: CDR1 MDHEN, CDR2 SYDVKM. This CDR3 spans 12 amino acids. The chain's CDR3 is CASKERDQPQHF. CDR3 in DNA: TGTGCCAGCAAGGAGCGGGATCAGCCCCAGCATTTT. Based on the CDR3 plus reference TRBV28 and TRBJ1-5, the full variable domain is DVKVTQSSRYLVKRTGEKVFLECVQDMDHENMFWYRQDPGLGLRLIYFSYDVKMKEKGDIPEGYSVSREKKERFSLILESASTNQTSMYLCASKERDQPQHFGDGTRLSIL.